The 26 T cell receptor beta chains below come from one sample, sequenced in a study of cytomegalovirus exposure and HLA in healthy donors. Vbeta (60) and Jbeta (13) primers were used in the PCR. Sequenced by immunoSEQ multiplex PCR; TCRdb stores in-frame clones only, minus some. In the table there are approximately 110,000 clones, around 75% of which are singletons. The sequencing input was PBMCs. The receptor source for this set is a woman aged 25 to 39 in good health and CMV-seronegative.

This clone was observed once. The DNA for the CDR3 is TGTGCCAGCAGCCAAGATCTGCGTGACAGCTACTACGAGCAGTACTTC. This codes for CASSQDLRDSYYEQYF. The V call is TRBV4-2, the J call TRBJ2-7; D might be TRBD1 (5 bases). The V end was cut by 0 bases, the J end by 3 bases, with 15 bases between. CDR3 length equals 16 residues. Germline V gene data show CDR1 as LGHNA and CDR2 as YNFKEQ.

The chain uses TRBV5-1 and TRBJ2-1, with a tentative D call TRBD2 (5 bases). The CDR3 loop spans 17 amino acids. Per the germline V gene, CDR1 is SGHRS and CDR2 is YFSETQ. Trimming shortened V by 2 bases and J by 0 bases, and 15 bases separated the two germline ends. For the CDR3, the DNA is TGCGCCAGCAGCTTCGGACTCAAACCGAGCTCCTACAATGAGCAGTTCTTC. Its protein is CASSFGLKPSSYNEQFF.

This clone occurred once. This chain links TRBV6-5 with TRBJ2-5, with 8 positions matching TRBD1. The V segment lost 6 bases and the J segment 0 bases; nucleotides outside the gene matches: 3. Germline V gene sequence: CDR1 MNHEY, CDR2 SVGAGI. There are 14 residues in the CDR3. The CDR3 nucleotides are TGTGCCAGCAGCCTACAGGGGGACCAAGAGACCCAGTACTTC. Translating it yields CASSLQGDQETQYF.

This CDR3 reads CASSRTEVVEAFF. DNA of the CDR3: TGTGCCAGCAGCCGGACGGAGGTTGTTGAAGCTTTCTTT. V gene TRBV16 combines with J gene TRBJ1-1; D is ambiguous. CDR3 length: 13 amino acids. The ends were cut back, 4 bases at V and 7 bases at J, with 13 bases in the middle. Per the germline V gene, CDR1 is KGHSY and CDR2 is FQNENV.

This sequence joins TRBV10-2 and TRBJ2-5, with TRBD2 matching over 11 bases. Germline CDR1 is WSHSY and CDR2 is SAAADI. The trim removed 6 bases at V and 5 bases at J, leaving 14 bases unmatched. This CDR3 contains 17 residues. DNA for the CDR3: TGCGCCAGCAGGGGGACAGCGGGGACTAGCGGAAGGGAGACCCAGTACTTC. This gives the protein CASRGTAGTSGRETQYF.

V is TRBV28 and J is TRBJ1-4; no reliable D call. V shed 2 bases and J shed 8 bases, with 12 bases lying between them. The germline gives CDR1 MDHEN, CDR2 SYDVKM. The CDR3 is 14 residues long. CDR3 sequence reads: CASSLQGRYEKLFF. CDR3 bases: TGTGCCAGCAGTTTACAAGGGAGGTACGAAAAACTGTTTTTT. The full variable domain, with the rest looked up from reference TRBV28 and TRBJ1-4, is DVKVTQSSRYLVKRTGEKVFLECVQDMDHENMFWYRQDPGLGLRLIYFSYDVKMKEKGDIPEGYSVSREKKERFSLILESASTNQTSMYLCASSLQGRYEKLFFGSGTQLSVL.

The rearrangement uses TRBV29-1 and TRBJ2-3, with TRBD2 identical over 14 bases. The V gene's germline CDR1 is SQVTM and CDR2 ANQGSEA. Trimming took 5 bases from V and 0 from J; bases not matched to a gene: 10. This CDR3 region has 18 residues. In DNA, the CDR3 is TGCAGCGTTCTAGGACTAGCGGGGGGACAATCTAGCACAGATACGCAGTATTTT. Its translation is CSVLGLAGGQSSTDTQYF.

V gene TRBV13 combines with J gene TRBJ2-5, with 8 bases fitting TRBD2. This CDR3 is built from 16 residues. Germline V lookup: CDR1 PRHDT, CDR2 FYEKMQ (reference sequence). V dropped 0 bases and J dropped 5; count of bases not matched to a gene: 8. CDR3 sequence (DNA): TGTGCCAGCAGCTTAGGCTGGACGGGGGGGCCGGAGACCCAGTACTTC. It specifies CASSLGWTGGPETQYF.

V and J are TRBV27 and TRBJ2-3; TRBD1 might be the D (6 bases). Germline values: CDR1 MNHEY, CDR2 SMNVEV (reference sequence). The CDR3 spans 14 residues. V was clipped by 7 bases and J by 3 bases, with 14 bases between them. The CDR3 DNA follows: TGTGCCAGCAAGTGGCAGGGGTTGACAGATACGCAGTATTTT. Residues: CASKWQGLTDTQYF.

The chain is built from TRBV5-6 and TRBJ1-1, with D possibly being TRBD1 (6 bases). The CDR3 is 15 amino acids. V lost 4 bases, J lost 0 bases, and 13 bases lay in between. Germline V CDR1 and CDR2: SGHDT, YYEEEE. CDR3 coding DNA: TGTGCCAGCAGCGGTGCCGGGACACTGAACACTGAAGCTTTCTTT. Its protein is CASSGAGTLNTEAFF.

The chain uses TRBV5-5 and TRBJ1-2; D gene uncertain. Per the germline V gene, CDR1 is SGHKS and CDR2 is YYEKEE (reference sequence). Trimming stripped 2 bases from V and 4 bases from J, with 9 bases between. This CDR3 comprises 13 residues. The CDR3, as DNA: TGTGCCAGCAGCTTCGGGTTAAGCTATGGCTACACCTTC. This sequence encodes CASSFGLSYGYTF.

This clone was counted a few times. The chain carries TRBV15 and TRBJ1-1, with a weak D call TRBD1 (6 bases). The V end lost 2 bases, the J end lost 5 bases, and 12 bases lay between the germline ends. The CDR3 sequence is 14 residues long. Per germline, CDR1 LNHNV and CDR2 YYDKDF (reference sequence). The CDR3 loop is CATSRTGLGTEAFF. CDR3 nucleotides: TGTGCCACCAGCAGAACAGGGCTCGGGACTGAAGCTTTCTTT.

This chain joins TRBV10-3 and TRBJ2-5, with TRBD1 matching 7 bases. J was trimmed by 1 base and V by 5 bases; bases with no gene match: 10. The germline CDR1 and CDR2 sequences are ENHRY and SYGVKD. The CDR3 totals 16 residues. CDR3 nucleotides: TGTGCCATCAGTACCAACAGGGGCGCTATCCAAGAGACCCAGTACTTC. It translates to CAISTNRGAIQETQYF.

The V and J genes are TRBV5-1 and TRBJ2-5; 10 positions match TRBD1. The CDR3 covers 15 residues. CDR1 and CDR2 from the germline V gene are SGHRS and YFSETQ. V was clipped by 0 bases and J by 5 bases; unmatched bases: 4. CDR3 sequence: CASSLGTGGLETQYF. The DNA for the CDR3 is TGCGCCAGCAGCTTGGGGACAGGGGGTCTGGAGACCCAGTACTTC.

The genes are TRBV27 and TRBJ2-5, with 12 bases fitting TRBD1. Per germline, CDR1 MNHEY and CDR2 SMNVEV (reference sequence). After removal of 5 bases from V and 5 bases from J, the junction contained 6 bases not matched to a gene. This CDR3 comprises 15 residues. The CDR3 spells CASSPGTGGRETQYF. In DNA, the CDR3 is TGTGCCAGCAGTCCCGGGACAGGGGGCCGGGAGACCCAGTACTTC.

CDR3 loop: CASSVQGLANEKLFF. CDR3 in DNA: TGCGCCAGCAGCGTACAGGGGCTAGCTAATGAAAAACTGTTTTTT. This chain joins TRBV5-1 and TRBJ1-4; 7 positions agree with TRBD1. CDR3 size: 15 residues. Germline V CDR1 and CDR2: SGHRS, YFSETQ. Unmatched junction bases numbered 6, after V lost 4 bases and J lost 3 bases.

As DNA, the CDR3 is TGTGCCAGCAGGGGACAGGGAGGAATCAATCAGCCCCAGCATTTT. Protein sequence: CASRGQGGINQPQHF. This rearrangement joins TRBV6-1 to TRBJ1-5, with 9 bases fitting TRBD1. V trimming: 6 bases; J trimming: 3 bases; junction bases outside the gene matches: 6. The germline V gene has CDR1 MNHNS and CDR2 SASEGT. The CDR3 is made up of 15 amino acids.

The chain joins TRBV15 to TRBJ1-2; the D gene is possibly TRBD1 (6 bases). Germline loops: CDR1 LNHNV, CDR2 YYDKDF (reference sequence). This CDR3 is 15 amino acids long. Trimming removed 4 bases at V and 5 bases at J, with 17 bases between. The CDR3 DNA is TGTGCCACCAGCACAAGTCGGACAGCTCTTTATGGCTACACCTTC. It translates to CATSTSRTALYGYTF.

This clone was recorded only once. This chain connects TRBV30 to TRBJ2-7; TRBD2 aligns across 10 bases. V was clipped by 3 bases and J by 4 bases; unmatched bases: 6. CDR1 GTSNPN and CDR2 SVGIG come from the germline V gene (reference sequence). This CDR3 region has 14 residues. CDR3 residues: CAWRIAGGLYEQYF. The DNA for the CDR3 is TGTGCCTGGAGGATAGCGGGGGGCCTATACGAGCAGTACTTC.

The chain combines TRBV7-8 with TRBJ1-3, with a tentative D call TRBD1 (5 bases). CDR1 SGHVS and CDR2 FQNEAQ come from the germline V gene. CDR3 length: 16 residues. V shed 3 bases and J shed 4 bases, with 16 bases lying between them. CDR3 nucleotides: TGTGCCAGCAGCTTGGGCCTTGCAGGGTCAGGAAACACCATATATTTT. This translates into CASSLGLAGSGNTIYF.

Concerning this clone itself: The germline gene is not matched at one end of the junction; a read error may be the cause. This chain joins TRBV19 and TRBJ1-1; D call uncertain. The length of the CDR3 is 11 residues. Germline lookup yields CDR1 LNHDA and CDR2 SQIVND (reference sequence). The CDR3 DNA reads as TGTGCCAGTAGTACCTACAGTGACCTGAACTTT. Translating gives CASSTYSDLNF.

The CDR3 loop is CASKLAGATGYTF. The CDR3 DNA reads as TGTGCCAGTAAGTTGGCAGGGGCGACTGGCTACACCTTC. The chain joins TRBV19 to TRBJ1-2; tentatively, D is TRBD1 (6 bases). Germline CDR1 reads LNHDA; CDR2 reads SQIVND (reference sequence). CDR3 length: 13 residues. Between the trimmed V and J ends, which lost 7 bases and 7 bases, there was a span of 16 bases.

The rearrangement links TRBV29-1 to TRBJ1-1; 7 nucleotides align to TRBD1. The CDR3 totals 10 residues. J was trimmed by 14 bases and V by 6 bases; bases with no gene match: 9. In germline, CDR1 is SQVTM, CDR2 ANQGSEA. The CDR3 DNA sequence: TGCAGCGTCGAACAGGGGCCGCCGTTCTTT. Protein sequence: CSVEQGPPFF.

The chain employs TRBV28 and TRBJ1-3; D ambiguous. The CDR3 runs 16 residues. Looked up from germline, CDR1 is MDHEN and CDR2 is SYDVKM. Trimming cost V 5 bases and J 2 bases, with 16 bases left between them. CDR3 region: CASSPLTSMTGNTIYF. The CDR3, as DNA: TGTGCCAGCAGTCCACTGACATCTATGACTGGAAACACCATATATTTT. Together with reference TRBV28 and TRBJ1-3, the CDR3 gives the full variable domain: DVKVTQSSRYLVKRTGEKVFLECVQDMDHENMFWYRQDPGLGLRLIYFSYDVKMKEKGDIPEGYSVSREKKERFSLILESASTNQTSMYLCASSPLTSMTGNTIYFGEGSWLTVV.

The chain uses TRBV2 and TRBJ2-7; 10 bases align to TRBD2. V lost 3 bases and J lost 10; bases outside the gene matches: 3. This CDR3 comprises 12 residues. CDR1 is SNHLY, CDR2 FYNNEI, per germline. The CDR3 protein is CASSEGTSEQYF. CDR3 coding DNA: TGTGCCAGCAGTGAGGGGACTAGCGAACAGTACTTC.

This clone was counted only a few times. The chain combines TRBV9 with TRBJ1-2; 7 nucleotides line up with TRBD1. V shed 3 bases and J 1 base; nucleotides not matched to a gene: 12. Germline V gene lookup returns CDR1 SGDLS and CDR2 YYNGEE. The CDR3 loop spans 17 amino acids. The CDR3 region is CASSAPRPGQINYGYTF. The DNA of the CDR3 is TGTGCCAGCAGCGCCCCGCGACCGGGACAGATTAACTATGGCTACACCTTC.